Sequencing of this TCR beta chain was carried out in a study of CD8 T cells in ankylosing spondylitis. Broader study findings: Researchers reportedly found disease-linked clones significantly enriched in matched ankylosing spondylitis synovial fluid.

Trimming shortened V by 5 bases and J by 2 bases, and 7 bases separated the two germline ends. Per the germline V gene, CDR1 is SEHNR and CDR2 is FQNEAQ (reference sequence). This CDR3 has 12 amino acids. This clonotype was found many times. Antigen: not known. Each TCR beta library was made by quantitative 5'-RACE that incorporated molecular barcodes. TCRdb reprocessed the 5' RACE reads via MiXCR and lists one record per CDR3 protein. The sample shows roughly 120,000 distinct CDR3 sequences, over 6% of them seen only once. The specimen was blood, either unsorted or a sorted T cell fraction (not recorded which). The receptor's source is a male donor with ankylosing spondylitis or in good health (not recorded which). This sequence joins TRBV7-9 and TRBJ2-7; the D is unclear. In nucleotides, the CDR3 is TGTGCCAGCAGCCGCATCACCTACGAGCAGTACTTC. Its translation: CASSRITYEQYF.